What follows are 22 T cell receptor beta chains derived from one specimen sequenced in a study of blood T cell repertoires in COVID-19. Only in-frame clones appear in the TCRdb table, and some are missing; sequencing was by immunoSEQ multiplex PCR. Among around 69,000 clones, about 91% were seen once, and the ten largest hold about 5%. The sample consisted of peripheral blood. These receptors all stem from a woman aged 45-60 years with active COVID-19.

The rearrangement uses TRBV15 and TRBJ2-3, with 10 bases matching TRBD1. After removal of 5 bases from V and 4 bases from J, the junction contained 9 bases not matched to a gene. Germline lookup yields CDR1 LNHNV and CDR2 YYDKDF (reference sequence). The CDR3 has 16 residues. This CDR3 is CATSGGQGVDSDTQYF. CDR3 in DNA: TGTGCCACCAGCGGAGGACAGGGGGTCGATTCAGATACGCAGTATTTT.

V and J are TRBV4-1 and TRBJ2-7; TRBD2 agrees at 8 bases. CDR1 MGHRA and CDR2 YSYEKL come from the germline V gene. The CDR3 length is 15 residues. The junction had 9 bases not matched to a gene; V was cut back by 2 bases and J by 6 bases. As DNA, the CDR3 is TGCGCCAGCAGCCAACTCAGCACGGGAGGGCGCGAGCAGTACTTC. Amino acid sequence: CASSQLSTGGREQYF.

V is TRBV6-5 and J is TRBJ1-1; 7 nucleotides align to TRBD1. The V and J ends lost 5 bases and 5 bases, in that order; junction bases with no gene match: 11. Germline V gives CDR1 MNHEY, CDR2 SVGAGI. CDR3 size: 15 residues. In DNA, the CDR3 is TGTGCCAGCAGTCTCGGGACAGATGAAGGGACTGAAGCTTTCTTT. This gives the protein CASSLGTDEGTEAFF.

The chain employs TRBV6-2 or TRBV6-3 and TRBJ2-7; 7 bases map to TRBD1. This CDR3 spans 17 amino acids. The J segment lost 0 bases and the V segment lost 6 bases, leaving 14 bases of the junction unmatched. CDR1 and CDR2 from the germline V gene are MNHEY and SVGEGT. The CDR3 protein is CASSPGQVGVSSYEQYF. CDR3 DNA sequence: TGTGCCAGCAGCCCTGGACAGGTAGGGGTTAGCTCCTACGAGCAGTACTTC.

This clone was observed a single time. The chain employs TRBV9 and TRBJ1-4, with D unclear. V lost 1 base and J lost 8, with 15 bases in between. The CDR3 totals 15 residues. Germline V gene sequence: CDR1 SGDLS, CDR2 YYNGEE. In DNA form, the CDR3 reads TGTGCCAGCAGCGTACAGGATATGTTCGAAGAAAAACTGTTTTTT. Residues: CASSVQDMFEEKLFF.

V usage is TRBV4-1 and J usage is TRBJ1-2; TRBD1 matches at 12 bases. This CDR3 spans 17 amino acids. The trim removed 1 base at V and 0 bases at J, leaving 3 bases unmatched. Per the germline V gene, CDR1 is MGHRA and CDR2 is YSYEKL. This chain's CDR3 is CASSQVGTGGPNYGYTF. CDR3 nucleotides: TGCGCCAGCAGCCAAGTGGGGACAGGGGGCCCTAACTATGGCTACACCTTC.

J is TRBJ1-5 and V is TRBV28; the D gene is possibly TRBD1 (5 bases). Germline V gene data show CDR1 as MDHEN and CDR2 as SYDVKM. CDR3 length: 15 amino acids. Trimming removed 5 bases from V and 7 bases from J, with 18 bases in between. This chain's CDR3 is CASSPNGQGRQPQHF. In DNA form, the CDR3 reads TGTGCCAGCAGTCCCAATGGGCAGGGCCGGCAGCCCCAGCATTTT.

This chain uses TRBV4-1 with TRBJ2-7; D possibly corresponds to TRBD2 (6 bases). The CDR3 totals 15 residues. V lost 0 bases and J 2 bases, leaving 11 bases between the germline ends. CDR1 and CDR2 from the germline V gene are MGHRA and YSYEKL. Written as DNA, the CDR3 is TGCGCCAGCAGCCAAGAATGGGGAGGCACCTACGAGCAGTACTTC. This gives the protein CASSQEWGGTYEQYF.

This chain links TRBV24-1 with TRBJ2-5; 8 nucleotides line up with TRBD2. V lost 8 bases to trimming and J lost 5 bases; unmatched junction nucleotides: 21. The length of the CDR3 is 18 residues. From germline, CDR1 is KGHDR and CDR2 SFDVKD. CDR3 coding DNA: TGTGCCACCATAACCCCCCGATCTGGCGGGAGGCCCGGGGAGACCCAGTACTTC. This sequence encodes CATITPRSGGRPGETQYF.

This clone occurred once. This sequence joins TRBV29-1 and TRBJ2-7, with 8 bases identical to TRBD2. In germline, CDR1 is SQVTM, CDR2 ANQGSEA. CDR3 length equals 13 residues. V dropped 5 bases and J dropped 5; count of bases not matched to a gene: 8. The CDR3 DNA reads as TGCAGCGTTAGAACCGGGACTAGTAACGAGCAGTACTTC. It is translated as CSVRTGTSNEQYF.

This rearrangement joins TRBV5-1 to TRBJ1-6; D perhaps matches TRBD1 (6 bases). Trimming removed 4 bases from V and 9 bases from J, with 17 bases in between. The CDR3 runs 15 residues. Per germline, CDR1 SGHRS and CDR2 YFSETQ. As DNA, the CDR3 is TGCGCCAGCAGCCGGGACACTTTGTCGGGTTCACCCCTCCACTTT. This sequence encodes CASSRDTLSGSPLHF.

CDR3 sequence (DNA): TGTGCCAGCACCCGGGACAGGGCCGAAGATACGCAGTATTTT. Protein sequence: CASTRDRAEDTQYF. The J gene is TRBJ2-3, the V gene TRBV11-1; 9 bases line up with TRBD1. The germline gives CDR1 SGHAT, CDR2 FQDESV (reference sequence). The CDR3 has 14 amino acids. Unmatched junction bases numbered 7, after V lost 7 bases and J lost 5 bases.

The chain couples TRBV18 to TRBJ2-7, with 12 nucleotides matching TRBD2. CDR1 is KGHSH, CDR2 LQKENI, per germline. The CDR3 runs to 13 residues. J was trimmed by 11 bases and V by 4 bases; bases with no gene match: 6. The CDR3 loop is CASSQGLAGAEYF. CDR3 sequence (DNA): TGTGCCAGCTCACAGGGACTAGCGGGCGCCGAGTACTTC. Complete variable domain (other parts from reference TRBV18 and TRBJ2-7): NAGVMQNPRHLVRRRGQEARLRCSPMKGHSHVYWYRQLPEEGLKFMVYLQKENIIDESGMPKERFSAEFPKEGPSILRIQQVVRGDSAAYFCASSQGLAGAEYFGPGTRLTVT.

The chain recombines TRBV19 with TRBJ2-2; 7 bases map to TRBD2. In germline, CDR1 is LNHDA, CDR2 SQIVND (reference sequence). The CDR3 has 16 residues. V shed 3 bases, J shed 0 bases, and the junction held 4 bases outside the gene matches. CDR3 sequence (DNA): TGTGCCAGTAGTATTCATAGCGGGTCGAACACCGGGGAGCTGTTTTTT. Protein sequence: CASSIHSGSNTGELFF.

The V and J genes are TRBV21-1 and TRBJ2-7; the table gives TRBD1 as D, unverified against the DNA. TRBV21-1 is recorded as a pseudogene. The CDR3 spans 16 residues. The CDR3 DNA reads as TGTGCCAGCAGCAACCAAAAGGGACAGCTAAACTACGAGCAGTACTTC. As protein: CASSNQKGQLNYEQYF.

The sample holds a few counts of this clone. The chain joins TRBV28 to TRBJ2-1, with 8 bases lining up with TRBD2. The CDR3 covers 14 residues. J was trimmed by 4 bases and V by 8 bases; bases with no gene match: 7. Germline V gene lookup returns CDR1 MDHEN and CDR2 SYDVKM. CDR3 DNA sequence: TGTGCCAGCGCATGGTCTAGCGGGTACAATGAGCAGTTCTTC. Translated, it gives CASAWSSGYNEQFF.

The rearrangement links TRBV18 to TRBJ2-1, with D perhaps TRBD2 (5 bases). Trimming cost V 3 bases and J 5 bases, with 14 bases left between them. Germline V CDR1 and CDR2: KGHSH, LQKENI. The CDR3 sequence is 15 residues long. The CDR3 nucleotides are TGTGCCAGCTCACCTCGGGGAACGGCTAACAATGAGCAGTTCTTC. This gives the protein CASSPRGTANNEQFF.

The chain carries TRBV5-1 and TRBJ1-5; 10 bases are a match to TRBD1. The CDR3 is made up of 16 amino acids. CDR1 is SGHRS and CDR2 is YFSETQ in the germline V gene. Unmatched junction bases numbered 5, after V lost 4 bases and J lost 1 base. The CDR3 reads CASSPGQGGSNQPQHF. The CDR3 DNA reads TGCGCCAGCAGCCCTGGACAGGGGGGGAGCAATCAGCCCCAGCATTTT.

The V gene is TRBV11-1, the J gene TRBJ2-2; possible D gene TRBD1, 6 bases. V lost 6 bases and J lost 7, with 15 bases in between. CDR3 length: 14 residues. Germline CDR1 is SGHAT and CDR2 is FQDESV (reference sequence). DNA of the CDR3: TGTGCCAGCAGGCCCGGGACAATCGACGGGGAGCTGTTTTTT. Its protein product is CASRPGTIDGELFF.

The gene calls are TRBV5-1 and TRBJ2-7; weak D call: TRBD2 (5 bases). The germline gives CDR1 SGHRS, CDR2 YFSETQ. V lost 4 bases to trimming and J lost 2 bases, with 13 bases between them. This CDR3 contains 14 residues. In DNA form, the CDR3 reads TGCGCCAGCAGCGTGCTGACGGGAACCTACGAGCAGTACTTC. Translated, it gives CASSVLTGTYEQYF.

The J gene is TRBJ2-1, the V gene TRBV27; a weak D match, TRBD2 (6 bases). V lost 2 bases to trimming and J lost 8 bases, with 10 bases between them. This CDR3 is built from 13 residues. Germline lookup yields CDR1 MNHEY and CDR2 SMNVEV (reference sequence). The CDR3 loop reads CASSLGWGDEQFF. CDR3 bases: TGTGCCAGCAGTTTAGGGTGGGGGGATGAGCAGTTCTTC.

The chain uses TRBV3-1 (or the pseudogene TRBV3-2) and TRBJ2-7; 12 bases are shared with TRBD2. Trimming cost V 8 bases and J 2 bases; bases outside gene matches: 4. From germline, CDR1 is LGHDT and CDR2 YNNKEL (reference sequence). This CDR3 region has 14 residues. This chain's CDR3 is CASETSGRPYEQYF. The CDR3 nucleotides read TGTGCCAGCGAGACTAGCGGGAGACCCTACGAGCAGTACTTC.